A single sample gave rise to the 32 T cell receptor beta chains below, sequenced in a study of T-cell reconstitution after alpha-beta-depleted transplantation in children. Construction of the TCRbeta library involved unique molecular identifiers. TCRdb analysed the PCR reads with MiXCR anew, one entry per CDR3 protein. The sample yields about 640,000 distinct CDR3 sequences, 13% seen once. This specimen consisted of PBMCs, mostly from graft donor cells, obtained 360 days after TCRalphabeta/CD19-depleted stem cell transplant. The receptors come from a male patient between 5 and 17 years old who had a stem cell transplant for acute myeloid leukemia, so the T cells may come from the graft donor.

The J gene is TRBJ1-5, the V gene TRBV27, with a tentative D call TRBD1 (5 bases). V was cut by 9 bases and J by 3 bases, with 15 bases left in between. CDR1 and CDR2 from the germline V gene are MNHEY and SMNVEV (reference sequence). The CDR3 runs to 14 residues. The CDR3 DNA is TGTGCCAGTAGTGGGGGGGGTTACAATCAGCCCCAGCATTTT. It translates to CASSGGGYNQPQHF.

The genes are TRBV15 and TRBJ2-5, with D tentatively TRBD1 or TRBD2 (5 bases each). The CDR3 is made up of 15 amino acids. The germline V gene encodes CDR1 LNHNV and CDR2 YYDKDF (reference sequence). V lost 1 base to trimming and J lost 4 bases, with 13 bases between them. As DNA, the CDR3 is TGTGCCACCAGCAGAGCCGGAACGGGGCTAGAGACCCAGTACTTC. Translated: CATSRAGTGLETQYF.

The chain carries TRBV6-2 or TRBV6-3 and TRBJ2-5, with 8 positions matching TRBD1. The length of the CDR3 is 15 residues. The J segment lost 2 bases and the V segment lost 5 bases, leaving 7 bases of the junction unmatched. Germline lookup yields CDR1 MNHEY and CDR2 SVGEGT. The CDR3 loop reads CASSRQGLGQETQYF. CDR3 bases: TGTGCCAGCAGTCGACAGGGGTTGGGGCAAGAGACCCAGTACTTC.

This clonotype was seen more than once but under ten times. The chain joins TRBV3-1 to TRBJ2-1; maybe TRBD2 (6 bases). The germline CDR1 and CDR2 sequences are LGHDT and YNNKEL (reference sequence). V was cut by 4 bases and J by 0 bases, with 16 bases left in between. The CDR3 runs 17 residues. CDR3 in DNA: TGTGCCAGCAGCCGTAGACCGGGACTTTTCTCCTACAATGAGCAGTTCTTC. This translates into CASSRRPGLFSYNEQFF.

About this clonotype: Since a much larger clone is just one base distant, this may be a read error. The CDR3 end shows no conserved phenylalanine or tryptophan, and so a read error is likely. The CDR3 protein is CASSFSGYHAQFY. The CDR3 DNA sequence: TGTGCCAGCAGTTTCTCGGGCTATCACGCGCAGTTCTAC. This chain connects TRBV27 to TRBJ2-1; no firm D call. Germline assignment: CDR1 MNHEY and CDR2 SMNVEV (reference sequence). The CDR3 sequence is 13 residues long. V lost 3 bases to trimming and J lost 12 bases, with 15 bases between them.

This clonotype was seen a single time. The chain couples TRBV2 to TRBJ2-1, with 11 bases fitting TRBD2. The CDR3 runs to 18 residues. V shed 8 bases and J 9 bases; nucleotides not matched to a gene: 21. Germline V CDR1 and CDR2: SNHLY, FYNNEI. The CDR3 DNA reads TGTGCCAGCTGGCACGGACTAGCGGGCTCTTGGGGAGGCGGTGAGCAGTTCTTC. Its translation: CASWHGLAGSWGGGEQFF. The full variable domain, its missing parts supplied by reference TRBV2 and TRBJ2-1, is EPEVTQTPSHQVTQMGQEVILRCVPISNHLYFYWYRQILGQKVEFLVSFYNNEISEKSEIFDDQFSVERPDGSNFTLKIRSTKLEDSAMYFCASWHGLAGSWGGGEQFFGPGTRLTVL.

This clonotype has ten or more counts. The rearrangement joins TRBV28 to TRBJ2-7; D is undetermined. Germline values: CDR1 MDHEN, CDR2 SYDVKM. V lost 8 bases to trimming and J lost 4 bases, with 9 bases between them. The CDR3 is 11 amino acids. CDR3 residues: CASGRIYEQYF. CDR3 DNA sequence: TGTGCCAGCGGGCGGATTTACGAGCAGTACTTC.

This clonotype was picked up many times. The V gene is TRBV12-3 or TRBV12-4, the J gene TRBJ1-2; D unclear. This CDR3 is built from 15 residues. V was pared by 6 bases and J by 6 bases, with 20 bases between. CDR3 sequence reads: CASSHKPHSSHGYTF. The CDR3 coding sequence is TGTGCCAGCAGCCACAAGCCTCACAGCTCCCATGGCTACACCTTC.

The table lists this clonotype with a few counts. Sequence at one end of the junction differs from germline and may be a read error. The chain is built from TRBV27 and TRBJ2-3; D is unclear. CDR3 length: 12 amino acids. Germline values: CDR1 MNHEY, CDR2 SMNVEV (reference sequence). The CDR3 here is CASSFPERERVF. DNA for the CDR3: TGTGCCAGCAGCTTCCCGGAGCGCGAAAGGGTATTT.

V gene TRBV11-2 combines with J gene TRBJ1-2; TRBD1 matches 8 bases. V gave up 5 bases and J gave up 3 bases; unmatched junction bases: 8. CDR3 size: 15 residues. Germline V gene data show CDR1 as SGHAT and CDR2 as FQNNGV. The DNA for the CDR3 is TGTGCCAGCAGCCTAACCGGGACAGGAGACTATGGCTACACCTTC. Protein: CASSLTGTGDYGYTF.

The chain carries TRBV12-3 or TRBV12-4 and TRBJ1-3; D uncertain. Deletions cut 7 bases from V and 3 bases from J, with 1 base between. The CDR3 totals 10 residues. The CDR3 protein is CASIGNTIYF. The CDR3 DNA follows: TGTGCCAGCATTGGAAACACCATATATTTT.

This clonotype was detected a few times. The chain couples TRBV12-3 or TRBV12-4 to TRBJ2-5, with 9 bases lining up with TRBD2. V dropped 7 bases and J dropped 5; count of bases not matched to a gene: 17. The CDR3 is made up of 17 amino acids. CDR3 loop: CASTSRMIAGVGETQYF. CDR3 in DNA: TGTGCCAGCACCTCAAGGATGATAGCGGGAGTAGGGGAGACCCAGTACTTC.

The V and J genes are TRBV29-1 and TRBJ1-1, with a weak D call TRBD1 (5 bases). The CDR3 loop spans 8 amino acids. The germline CDR1 and CDR2 sequences are SQVTM and ANQGSEA. Trimming removed 6 bases from V and 11 bases from J, with 7 bases in between. Here the CDR3 reads CSVRGAFF. The CDR3 DNA sequence: TGCAGCGTCCGGGGGGCTTTCTTT.

The chain joins TRBV19 to TRBJ2-2, with TRBD2 matching over 14 bases. The CDR3 totals 19 residues. The junction had 13 bases not matched to a gene; V was cut back by 5 bases and J by 5 bases. The V gene's germline CDR1 is LNHDA and CDR2 SQIVND (reference sequence). The CDR3 bases are TGTGCCAGTAGTCGACTAGCGGGAGGGCCCTTGAAGAATACCGGGGAGCTGTTTTTT. This sequence encodes CASSRLAGGPLKNTGELFF.

There are many counts of this clonotype. This chain connects TRBV28 to TRBJ1-2; D unclear. The CDR3 has 14 amino acids. V shed 7 bases and J shed 6 bases, with 18 bases lying between them. Germline values: CDR1 MDHEN, CDR2 SYDVKM. This CDR3 is CASIAGQVLDGYTF. The DNA for the CDR3 is TGTGCCAGCATTGCCGGGCAGGTCTTAGATGGCTACACCTTC.

The chain links TRBV6-1 to TRBJ2-5; D gene ambiguous. The germline V gene encodes CDR1 MNHNS and CDR2 SASEGT. V lost 5 bases to trimming and J lost 0 bases, with 19 bases between them. This CDR3 spans 17 amino acids. Written as DNA, the CDR3 is TGTGCCAGCAGTCTGAGCCCCGACCCACAGAACCAAGAGACCCAGTACTTC. It specifies CASSLSPDPQNQETQYF.

The chain is built from TRBV2 and TRBJ2-5; 9 bases agree with TRBD2. Germline V lookup: CDR1 SNHLY, CDR2 FYNNEI. Unmatched junction bases numbered 7, after V lost 0 bases and J lost 5 bases. This CDR3 has 16 amino acids. The CDR3: CASSEAQLAGRETQYF. The CDR3 DNA reads as TGTGCCAGCAGTGAAGCACAGCTAGCGGGGAGGGAGACCCAGTACTTC.

There are many counts of this clonotype. The gene calls are TRBV28 and TRBJ2-5, with D hard to call. Trimming pared 6 bases from V and 1 base from J, leaving 12 bases between. Germline V gene data show CDR1 as MDHEN and CDR2 as SYDVKM. The CDR3 covers 14 residues. CDR3 nucleotides: TGTGCCAGCAGGACCGGGCGGACCCAAGAGACCCAGTACTTC. Translating gives CASRTGRTQETQYF. Full variable domain (remainder filled in from reference TRBV28 and TRBJ2-5): DVKVTQSSRYLVKRTGEKVFLECVQDMDHENMFWYRQDPGLGLRLIYFSYDVKMKEKGDIPEGYSVSREKKERFSLILESASTNQTSMYLCASRTGRTQETQYFGPGTRLLVL.

This clonotype was picked up a small number of times. This chain connects TRBV29-1 to TRBJ2-7, with 10 bases matching TRBD1. The CDR3 contains 15 residues. V shed 5 bases, J shed 12 bases, and the junction held 19 bases outside the gene matches. Per the germline V gene, CDR1 is SQVTM and CDR2 is ANQGSEA. The CDR3 coding sequence is TGCAGCGTTAGCCGGGCCGGGACAGGGGACCCTTATCCGTACTTC. Its protein product is CSVSRAGTGDPYPYF.

This chain joins TRBV27 and TRBJ2-7, with D possibly TRBD2 on 7 matching bases. In germline, CDR1 is MNHEY, CDR2 SMNVEV (reference sequence). This CDR3 region has 13 residues. V was trimmed by 5 bases and J by 5 bases, leaving 13 bases between them. The CDR3 spells CASSLGGGHEQYF. CDR3 bases: TGTGCCAGCAGTCTTGGGGGGGGGCACGAGCAGTACTTC.

The chain has TRBV5-5 and TRBJ2-3; D may be TRBD1 (6 bases). The CDR3 contains 15 residues. Trimming shortened V by 3 bases and J by 4 bases, and 15 bases separated the two germline ends. Germline V gene data show CDR1 as SGHKS and CDR2 as YYEKEE (reference sequence). The CDR3 nucleotides are TGTGCCAGCAGCTCCCCGACAGGTTTGGCAGATACGCAGTATTTT. This translates into CASSSPTGLADTQYF. The full variable domain, in which reference TRBV5-5 and TRBJ2-3 provide the parts outside the CDR3, is DAGVTQSPTHLIKTRGQQVTLRCSPISGHKSVSWYQQVLGQGPQFIFQYYEKEERGRGNFPDRFSARQFPNYSSELNVNALLLGDSALYLCASSSPTGLADTQYFGPGTRLTVL.

The gene calls are TRBV5-1 and TRBJ1-1, with 8 bases fitting TRBD1. Germline V gene data show CDR1 as SGHRS and CDR2 as YFSETQ. The CDR3 length is 16 residues. The junction had 8 bases not matched to a gene; V was cut back by 3 bases and J by 1 base. The CDR3 bases are TGCGCCAGCAGCTCCATCCGGACAGGGCCGAACACTGAAGCTTTCTTT. Translation: CASSSIRTGPNTEAFF.

This clonotype was counted only a few times. V is TRBV6-1 and J is TRBJ1-5; tentative D call: TRBD1 (6 bases). The germline gives CDR1 MNHNS, CDR2 SASEGT. This CDR3 region has 15 residues. Trimming took off 1 base at V and 4 bases at J, with 11 bases between the two ends. The CDR3 region has the DNA TGTGCCAGCAGTGAAGGACAGGAGATTAATCAGCCCCAGCATTTT. It codes for CASSEGQEINQPQHF.

The chain combines TRBV4-2 with TRBJ2-7; D ambiguous. This CDR3 contains 15 residues. V gave up 0 bases and J gave up 1 base, with 10 bases separating them. In germline, CDR1 is LGHNA, CDR2 YNFKEQ. CDR3 in DNA: TGTGCCAGCAGCCAAGACGGTACTCCATCCTACGAGCAGTACTTC. Encoded protein: CASSQDGTPSYEQYF.

This clonotype has ten or more counts. The rearrangement links TRBV29-1 to TRBJ2-7; D unclear. Germline V gives CDR1 SQVTM, CDR2 ANQGSEA. The CDR3 spans 12 residues. V dropped 3 bases and J dropped 6 bases, with 12 bases sitting between them. In DNA, the CDR3 is TGCAGCGTTGATGGGTCCGGGCGCGAGCAGTACTTC. Protein sequence: CSVDGSGREQYF.

The J gene is TRBJ2-4, the V gene TRBV7-2, with no clear D. CDR3 size: 15 residues. The V gene lost 5 bases and the J gene lost 0 bases, with 11 bases spanning the gap. Germline V gene lookup returns CDR1 SGHTA and CDR2 FQGNSA. CDR3 sequence reads: CASSPHPLAKNIQYF. For the CDR3, the DNA is TGTGCCAGCAGCCCTCACCCCCTAGCCAAAAACATTCAGTACTTC.

The genes are TRBV4-3 and TRBJ2-7, with TRBD1 matching over 7 bases. V was clipped by 0 bases and J by 9 bases; unmatched bases: 11. The CDR3 covers 15 residues. Germline CDR1 LGHNA, CDR2 YSLEER. The chain's CDR3 is CASSQDRDRGSWQYF. Here the CDR3 DNA reads TGCGCCAGCAGCCAAGATCGGGACAGAGGCTCCTGGCAGTACTTC.

The V call is TRBV7-2, the J call TRBJ2-4; 8 bases are a match to TRBD1. J gave up 1 base and V 0 bases, and 8 bases lay outside the gene matches. Per germline, CDR1 SGHTA and CDR2 FQGNSA. The CDR3 has 18 amino acids. CDR3 in amino acids: CASSLARQGIEAKNIQYF. The CDR3 coding sequence is TGTGCCAGCAGCTTAGCCAGACAGGGGATAGAGGCCAAAAACATTCAGTACTTC.

This chain connects TRBV29-1 to TRBJ2-5; TRBD2 matches 13 bases. The CDR3 has 14 residues. V dropped 6 bases and J dropped 5; count of bases not matched to a gene: 6. Germline V CDR1 and CDR2: SQVTM, ANQGSEA. CDR3 DNA sequence: TGCAGCGTCGCGACTAGCGGGAGGCAGGAGACCCAGTACTTC. As protein: CSVATSGRQETQYF.

This clonotype was detected a few times. This chain joins TRBV12-5 and TRBJ2-2, with TRBD2 matching over 7 bases. CDR3 length equals 20 residues. CDR1 and CDR2 from the germline V gene are LGHNT and FRNRAP. The V gene end was trimmed by 0 bases and the J gene end by 3 bases; junction bases not matched to a gene: 16. CDR3: CASGLVAIRLGREYTGELFF. CDR3 nucleotide sequence: TGTGCTAGTGGTTTGGTAGCCATCCGCCTGGGGCGGGAGTACACCGGGGAGCTGTTTTTT. Supplemented by reference TRBV12-5 and TRBJ2-2, the full variable domain reads DARVTQTPRHKVTEMGQEVTMRCQPILGHNTVFWYRQTMMQGLELLAYFRNRAPLDDSGMPKDRFSAEMPDATLATLKIQPSEPRDSAVYFCASGLVAIRLGREYTGELFFGEGSRLTVL.

This clonotype was counted many times. The chain couples TRBV7-3 to TRBJ1-1; the D gene is possibly TRBD1 (5 bases). Trimming removed 0 bases from V and 0 bases from J, with 8 bases in between. Per germline, CDR1 SGHTA and CDR2 FQGTGA. The CDR3 is 15 residues long. The CDR3 loop is CASSLTPGLNTEAFF. The DNA for the CDR3 is TGTGCCAGCAGCTTAACACCAGGGTTGAACACTGAAGCTTTCTTT.

In this sample, this clonotype turned up a few times. This sequence joins TRBV21-1 and TRBJ2-1; the D segment call TRBD1 is taken from the table without a DNA check. TRBV21-1 is termed a pseudogene. The CDR3 consists of 13 residues. As DNA, the CDR3 is TGTGCCAGCAGCAAAGGGCGGGGGCATGAGCAGTTCTTC. This gives the protein CASSKGRGHEQFF.